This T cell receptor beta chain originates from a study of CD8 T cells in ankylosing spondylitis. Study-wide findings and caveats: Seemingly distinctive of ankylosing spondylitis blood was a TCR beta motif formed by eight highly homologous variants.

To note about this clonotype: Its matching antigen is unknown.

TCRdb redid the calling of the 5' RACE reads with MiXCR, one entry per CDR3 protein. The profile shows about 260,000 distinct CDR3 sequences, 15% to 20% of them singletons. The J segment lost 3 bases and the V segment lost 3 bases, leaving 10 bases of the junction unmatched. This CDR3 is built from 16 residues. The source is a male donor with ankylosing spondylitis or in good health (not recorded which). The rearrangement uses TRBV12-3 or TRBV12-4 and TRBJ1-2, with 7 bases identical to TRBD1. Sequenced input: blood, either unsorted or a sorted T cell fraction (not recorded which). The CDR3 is CASSFGDRVRDYGYTF. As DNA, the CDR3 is TGTGCCAGCAGTTTTGGGGACAGAGTTCGGGACTATGGCTACACCTTC.